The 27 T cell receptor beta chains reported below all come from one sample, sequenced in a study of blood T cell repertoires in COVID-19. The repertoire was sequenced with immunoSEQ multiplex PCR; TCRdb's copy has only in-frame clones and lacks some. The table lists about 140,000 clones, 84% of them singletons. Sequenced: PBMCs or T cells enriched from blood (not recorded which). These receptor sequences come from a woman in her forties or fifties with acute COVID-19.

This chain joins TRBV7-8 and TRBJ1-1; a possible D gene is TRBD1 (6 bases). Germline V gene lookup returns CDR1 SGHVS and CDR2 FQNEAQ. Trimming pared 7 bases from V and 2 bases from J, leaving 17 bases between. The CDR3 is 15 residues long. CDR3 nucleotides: TGTGCCAGCACGACAGGAATCCTTATTAACACTGAAGCTTTCTTT. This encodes CASTTGILINTEAFF. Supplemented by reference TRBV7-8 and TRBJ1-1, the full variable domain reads GAGVSQSPRYKVAKRGQDVALRCDPISGHVSLFWYQQALGQGPEFLTYFQNEAQLDKSGLPSDRFFAERPEGSVSTLKIQRTQQEDSAVYLCASTTGILINTEAFFGQGTRLTVV.

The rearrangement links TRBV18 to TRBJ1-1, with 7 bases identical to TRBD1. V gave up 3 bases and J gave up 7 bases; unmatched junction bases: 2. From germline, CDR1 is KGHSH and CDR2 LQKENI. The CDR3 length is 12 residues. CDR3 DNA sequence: TGTGCCAGCTCACCTGGGACAGTTGAAGCTTTCTTT. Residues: CASSPGTVEAFF.

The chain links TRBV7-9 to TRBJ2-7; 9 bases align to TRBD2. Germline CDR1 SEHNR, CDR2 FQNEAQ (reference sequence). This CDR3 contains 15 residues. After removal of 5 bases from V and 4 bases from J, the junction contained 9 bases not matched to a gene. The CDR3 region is CASSGKGTSGYEQYF. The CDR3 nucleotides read TGTGCCAGCAGCGGAAAAGGAACTAGCGGGTACGAGCAGTACTTC.

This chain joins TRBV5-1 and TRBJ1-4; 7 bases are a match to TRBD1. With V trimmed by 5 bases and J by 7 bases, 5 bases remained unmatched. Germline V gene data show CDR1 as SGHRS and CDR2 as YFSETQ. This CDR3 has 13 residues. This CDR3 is CASRQGWTEKLFF. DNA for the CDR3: TGCGCCAGCAGACAGGGGTGGACTGAAAAACTGTTTTTT.

CDR3 nucleotides: TGTGCCAGCAGCCCGTGGACAGGGAGAAATCAGCCCCAGCATTTT. This translates into CASSPWTGRNQPQHF. The gene calls are TRBV5-8 and TRBJ1-5; 8 nucleotides agree with TRBD1. The trim removed 4 bases at V and 4 bases at J, leaving 7 bases unmatched. The V gene's germline CDR1 is SGHTS and CDR2 YDEGEE. This CDR3 contains 15 residues. Full variable domain (missing parts from reference TRBV5-8 and TRBJ1-5): EAGVTQSPTHLIKTRGQQATLRCSPISGHTSVYWYQQALGLGLQFLLWYDEGEERNRGNFPPRFSGRQFPNYSSELNVNALELEDSALYLCASSPWTGRNQPQHFGDGTRLSIL.

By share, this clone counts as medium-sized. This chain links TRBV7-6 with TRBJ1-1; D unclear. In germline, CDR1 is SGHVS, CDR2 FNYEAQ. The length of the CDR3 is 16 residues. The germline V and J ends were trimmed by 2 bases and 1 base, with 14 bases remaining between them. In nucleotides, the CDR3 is TGTGCCAGCAGCTTATGGTCCTGGGCAGGGAACACTGAAGCTTTCTTT. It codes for CASSLWSWAGNTEAFF.

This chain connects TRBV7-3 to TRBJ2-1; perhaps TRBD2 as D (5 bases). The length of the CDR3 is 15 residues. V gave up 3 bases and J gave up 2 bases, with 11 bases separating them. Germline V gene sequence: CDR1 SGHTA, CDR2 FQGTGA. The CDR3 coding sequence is TGTGCCAGCAGCTTGATAGCGAGCCCCTACAATGAGCAGTTCTTC. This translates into CASSLIASPYNEQFF.

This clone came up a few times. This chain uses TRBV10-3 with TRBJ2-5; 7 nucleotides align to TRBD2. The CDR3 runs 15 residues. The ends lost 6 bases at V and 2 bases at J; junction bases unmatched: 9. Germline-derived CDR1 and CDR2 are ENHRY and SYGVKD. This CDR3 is CAISDQGREQETQYF. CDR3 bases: TGTGCCATCAGCGACCAAGGGAGGGAACAAGAGACCCAGTACTTC.

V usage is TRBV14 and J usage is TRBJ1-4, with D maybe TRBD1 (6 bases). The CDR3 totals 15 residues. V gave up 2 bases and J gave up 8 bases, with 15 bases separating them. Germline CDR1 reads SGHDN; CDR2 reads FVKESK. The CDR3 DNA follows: TGTGCCAGCAGCCAATGGGGGGGGCGCCAAGAAAAACTGTTTTTT. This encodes CASSQWGGRQEKLFF.

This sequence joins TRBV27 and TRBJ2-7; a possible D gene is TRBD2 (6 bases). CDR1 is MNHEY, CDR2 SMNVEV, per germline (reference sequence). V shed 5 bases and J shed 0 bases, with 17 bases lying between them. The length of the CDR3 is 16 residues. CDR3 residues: CASSDRRRGDSYEQYF. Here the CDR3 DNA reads TGTGCCAGCAGTGACCGGCGGAGGGGTGACTCCTACGAGCAGTACTTC.

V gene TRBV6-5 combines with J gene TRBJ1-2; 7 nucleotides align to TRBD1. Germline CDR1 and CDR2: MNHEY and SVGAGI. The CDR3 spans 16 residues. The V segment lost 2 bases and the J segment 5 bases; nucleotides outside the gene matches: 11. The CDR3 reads CASSYSDRVTSYGYTF. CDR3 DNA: TGTGCCAGCAGTTACAGCGACAGGGTGACTTCATATGGCTACACCTTC.

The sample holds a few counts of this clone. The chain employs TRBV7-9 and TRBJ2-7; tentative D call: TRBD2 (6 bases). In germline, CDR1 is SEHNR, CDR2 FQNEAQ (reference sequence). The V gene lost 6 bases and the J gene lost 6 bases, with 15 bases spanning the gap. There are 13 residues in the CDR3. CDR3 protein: CASSPRGRSEQYF. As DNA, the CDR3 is TGTGCCAGCAGTCCCCGTGGGAGGTCCGAGCAGTACTTC.

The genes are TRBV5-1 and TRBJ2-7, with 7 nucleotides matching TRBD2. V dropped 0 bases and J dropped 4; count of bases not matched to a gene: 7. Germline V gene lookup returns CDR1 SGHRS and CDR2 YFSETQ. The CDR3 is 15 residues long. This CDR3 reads CASSLAPRERYEQYF. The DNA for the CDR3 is TGCGCCAGCAGCTTGGCCCCGCGGGAGAGGTACGAGCAGTACTTC.

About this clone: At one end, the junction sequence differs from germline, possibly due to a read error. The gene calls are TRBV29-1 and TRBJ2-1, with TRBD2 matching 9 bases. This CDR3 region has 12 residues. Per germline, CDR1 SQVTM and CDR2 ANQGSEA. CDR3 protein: CSAGGSYNEQFF. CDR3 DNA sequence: TGTTCAGCGGGAGGCTCCTACAATGAGCAGTTCTTC.

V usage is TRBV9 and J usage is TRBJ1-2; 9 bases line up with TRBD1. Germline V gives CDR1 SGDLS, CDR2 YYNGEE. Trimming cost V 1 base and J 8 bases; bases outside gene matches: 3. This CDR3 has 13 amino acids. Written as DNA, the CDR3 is TGTGCCAGCAGCGTACGACAGGGGGGCGGCTACACCTTC. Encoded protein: CASSVRQGGGYTF.

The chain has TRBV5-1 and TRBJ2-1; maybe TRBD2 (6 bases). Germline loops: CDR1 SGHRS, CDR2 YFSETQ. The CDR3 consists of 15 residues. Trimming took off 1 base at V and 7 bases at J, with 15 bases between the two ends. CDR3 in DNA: TGCGCCAGCAGCTTGTGGAGCGGGTTTCGTAATGAGCAGTTCTTC. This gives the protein CASSLWSGFRNEQFF.

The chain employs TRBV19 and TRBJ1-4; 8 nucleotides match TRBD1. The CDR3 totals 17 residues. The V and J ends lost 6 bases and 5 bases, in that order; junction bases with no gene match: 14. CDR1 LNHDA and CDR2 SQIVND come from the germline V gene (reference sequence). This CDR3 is CASSLVGQGALNEKLFF. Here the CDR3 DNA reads TGTGCCAGTAGCCTGGTTGGACAGGGCGCGTTAAATGAAAAACTGTTTTTT.

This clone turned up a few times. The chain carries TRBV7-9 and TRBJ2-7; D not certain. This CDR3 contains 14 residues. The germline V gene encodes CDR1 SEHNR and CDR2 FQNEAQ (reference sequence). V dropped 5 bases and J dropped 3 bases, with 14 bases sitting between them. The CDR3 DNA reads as TGTGCCAGCAGCCGTCGTGGCTCCATCTACGAGCAGTACTTC. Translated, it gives CASSRRGSIYEQYF.

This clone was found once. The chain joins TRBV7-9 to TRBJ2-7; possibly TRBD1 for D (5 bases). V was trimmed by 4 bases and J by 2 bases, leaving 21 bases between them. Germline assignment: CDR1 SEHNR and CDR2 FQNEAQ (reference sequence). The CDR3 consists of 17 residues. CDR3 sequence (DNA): TGTGCCAGCAGCTACAGCTTAGACAGTCTCTGGGCCTACGAGCAGTACTTC. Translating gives CASSYSLDSLWAYEQYF.

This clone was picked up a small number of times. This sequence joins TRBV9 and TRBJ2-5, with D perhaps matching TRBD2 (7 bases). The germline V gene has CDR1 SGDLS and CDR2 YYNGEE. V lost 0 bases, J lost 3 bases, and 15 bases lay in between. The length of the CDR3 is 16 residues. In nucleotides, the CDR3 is TGTGCCAGCAGCGTAGGAGGGAGGGACACGAAAGAGACCCAGTACTTC. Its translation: CASSVGGRDTKETQYF.

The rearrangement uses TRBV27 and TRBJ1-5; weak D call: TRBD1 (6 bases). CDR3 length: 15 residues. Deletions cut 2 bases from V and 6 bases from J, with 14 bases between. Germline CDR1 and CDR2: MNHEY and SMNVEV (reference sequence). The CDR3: CASSLGQGFRQPQHF. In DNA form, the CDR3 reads TGTGCCAGCAGTTTAGGGCAGGGGTTCCGTCAGCCCCAGCATTTT.

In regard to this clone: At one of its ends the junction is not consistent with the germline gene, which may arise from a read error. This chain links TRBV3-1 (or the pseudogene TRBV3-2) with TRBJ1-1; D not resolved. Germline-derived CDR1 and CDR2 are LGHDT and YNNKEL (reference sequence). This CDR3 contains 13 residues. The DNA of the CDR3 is TGTGCCAGCAGCCAAGTCAAGGGAGGGAGGGCCGCGTTT. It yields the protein CASSQVKGGRAAF.

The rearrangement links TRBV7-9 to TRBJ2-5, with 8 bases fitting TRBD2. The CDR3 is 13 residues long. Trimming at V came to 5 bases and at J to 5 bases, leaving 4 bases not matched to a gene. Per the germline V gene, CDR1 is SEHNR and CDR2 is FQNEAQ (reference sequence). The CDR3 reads CASSQGGRETQYF. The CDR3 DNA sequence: TGTGCCAGCAGCCAGGGCGGGAGGGAGACCCAGTACTTC.

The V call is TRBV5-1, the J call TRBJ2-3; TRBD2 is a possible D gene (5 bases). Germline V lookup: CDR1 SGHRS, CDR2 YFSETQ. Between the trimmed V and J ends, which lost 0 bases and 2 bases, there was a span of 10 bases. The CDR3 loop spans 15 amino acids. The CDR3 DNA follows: TGCGCCAGCAGCTTGGCGCTAGCTTCCACAGATACGCAGTATTTT. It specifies CASSLALASTDTQYF. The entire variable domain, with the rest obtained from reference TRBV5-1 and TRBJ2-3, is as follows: KAGVTQTPRYLIKTRGQQVTLSCSPISGHRSVSWYQQTPGQGLQFLFEYFSETQRNKGNFPGRFSGRQFSNSRSEMNVSTLELGDSALYLCASSLALASTDTQYFGPGTRLTVL.

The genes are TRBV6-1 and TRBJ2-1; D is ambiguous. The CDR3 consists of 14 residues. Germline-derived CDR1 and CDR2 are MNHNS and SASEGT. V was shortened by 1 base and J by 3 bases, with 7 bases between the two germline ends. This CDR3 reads CASSEVGSYNEQFF. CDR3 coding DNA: TGTGCCAGCAGTGAAGTTGGCAGCTACAATGAGCAGTTCTTC.

CDR3 in amino acids: CASSLPGGVYNEQFF. CDR3 nucleotide sequence: TGTGCCAGCAGTTTACCAGGGGGCGTTTACAATGAGCAGTTCTTC. The rearrangement links TRBV28 to TRBJ2-1; 8 nucleotides line up with TRBD1. With 2 bases clipped from V and 4 bases from J, the junction kept 4 bases outside the gene matches. CDR1 is MDHEN, CDR2 SYDVKM, per germline. The CDR3 spans 15 residues.

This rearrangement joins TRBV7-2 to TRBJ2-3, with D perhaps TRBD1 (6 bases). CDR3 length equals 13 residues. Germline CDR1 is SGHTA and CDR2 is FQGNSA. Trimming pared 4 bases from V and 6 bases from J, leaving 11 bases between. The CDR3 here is CASSWTEGDTQYF. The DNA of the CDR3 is TGTGCCAGCAGCTGGACAGAGGGGGATACGCAGTATTTT.